The 13 T cell receptor beta chains presented below share a single source sample, sequenced in a study of vaccination and CD4 T cells after COVID-19. For these TCRs, the target antigens are not known. An Oncomine TCR Beta short-read assay was used to sequence the DNA from cultured CD4+ T cells. TCRdb reprocessed the PCR reads with MiXCR, giving one entry per CDR3 protein. Of over 15,000 distinct CDR3 sequences in the sample, 30% to 40% were seen once. Treatment described: approximately nine-day PBMC culture with coronavirus spike peptide pools or control peptides (ViraFEST assay). The specimen comprised CD4+ T cells from blood, cultured in vitro, sampled before SARS-CoV-2 vaccination. The receptor set was obtained from a human donor who had recovered from COVID-19.

The sample holds a few counts of this clonotype. The rearrangement joins TRBV24-1 to TRBJ1-2; 9 positions match TRBD1. CDR3 size: 12 residues. V trimming: 4 bases; J trimming: 8 bases; junction bases outside the gene matches: 1. Germline V lookup: CDR1 KGHDR, CDR2 SFDVKD. In nucleotides, the CDR3 is TGTGCCACCAGTGAGGGACAGGGCGGCTACACCTTC. Protein sequence: CATSEGQGGYTF.

Only a few counts were recorded for this clonotype. In nucleotides, the CDR3 is TGTGCCAGCAGTATACGCACGAACACTGAAGCTTTCTTT. Residues: CASSIRTNTEAFF. The V call is TRBV6-2 or TRBV6-3, the J call TRBJ1-1; D is ambiguous. Germline loops: CDR1 MNHEY, CDR2 SVGEGT. This CDR3 is 13 amino acids long. V was shortened by 5 bases and J by 1 base, with 8 bases between the two germline ends.

V and J are TRBV4-3 and TRBJ1-4; D unclear. From germline, CDR1 is LGHNA and CDR2 YSLEER. V was trimmed by 8 bases and J by 7 bases, leaving 11 bases between them. The CDR3 spans 12 residues. CDR3 DNA sequence: TGCGCCAGCGGGCGATTAGGTGAAAAACTGTTTTTT. The encoded protein is CASGRLGEKLFF.

This clonotype was observed a few times. The chain employs TRBV14 and TRBJ1-1; 9 nucleotides agree with TRBD1. V dropped 4 bases and J dropped 3; count of bases not matched to a gene: 6. Germline V CDR1 and CDR2: SGHDN, FVKESK. The length of the CDR3 is 15 residues. CDR3 nucleotides: TGTGCCAGCAGCCTGCAGACAGGGGGGGACACTGAAGCTTTCTTT. Protein sequence: CASSLQTGGDTEAFF.

V gene TRBV6-2 or TRBV6-3 combines with J gene TRBJ1-2; D not resolved. Trimming pared 8 bases from V and 8 bases from J, leaving 15 bases between. Germline V gene lookup returns CDR1 MNHEY and CDR2 SVGEGT. CDR3 length equals 12 residues. CDR3 loop: CASGSYSGGYTF. The CDR3 DNA reads TGTGCCAGCGGATCGTACTCTGGCGGCTACACCTTC.

The V gene is TRBV6-1, the J gene TRBJ1-2, with D hard to call. Germline V CDR1 and CDR2: MNHNS, SASEGT. This CDR3 is 14 amino acids long. V shed 2 bases and J shed 1 base, with 8 bases lying between them. Here the CDR3 reads CASSESDRNYGYTF. DNA of the CDR3: TGTGCCAGCAGTGAATCGGACCGTAACTATGGCTACACCTTC.

V and J are TRBV7-2 and TRBJ2-7; D perhaps matches TRBD2 (5 bases). The germline V and J ends were trimmed by 2 bases and 0 bases, with 11 bases remaining between them. CDR1 and CDR2 (germline): SGHTA, FQGNSA. This CDR3 contains 15 residues. The CDR3 bases are TGTGCCAGCAGCTTACGCACCGGGAACTCCTACGAGCAGTACTTC. Translation: CASSLRTGNSYEQYF.

The V call is TRBV7-9, the J call TRBJ1-2; TRBD1 might be the D (5 bases). The CDR3 has 15 residues. In germline, CDR1 is SEHNR, CDR2 FQNEAQ (reference sequence). Between the trimmed V and J ends, which lost 5 bases and 2 bases, there was a span of 15 bases. DNA for the CDR3: TGTGCCAGCAGCCACCCATACCAGGGAAACTATGGCTACACCTTC. This translates into CASSHPYQGNYGYTF.

Turning to this clonotype: Relative to the germline gene, one junction end is altered; a read error may explain this. The chain employs TRBV7-9 and TRBJ1-1, with a possible D match to TRBD1 (5 bases). The CDR3 runs 15 residues. Germline CDR1 is SEHNR and CDR2 is FQNEAQ (reference sequence). The CDR3 coding sequence is TGTGCCAGCAGTTTAGGGGTTGGGACGAACACTGAAGCTTTCTTT. Its protein is CASSLGVGTNTEAFF.

V and J are TRBV2 and TRBJ1-2, with 8 bases aligning to TRBD1. V trimming: 11 bases; J trimming: 2 bases; junction bases outside the gene matches: 10. This CDR3 contains 14 residues. The germline V gene has CDR1 SNHLY and CDR2 FYNNEI. This chain's CDR3 is CASQRQGANYGYTF. The CDR3 coding sequence is TGTGCCTCCCAACGGCAGGGGGCAAACTATGGCTACACCTTC. Full variable domain (missing parts from reference TRBV2 and TRBJ1-2): EPEVTQTPSHQVTQMGQEVILRCVPISNHLYFYWYRQILGQKVEFLVSFYNNEISEKSEIFDDQFSVERPDGSNFTLKIRSTKLEDSAMYFCASQRQGANYGYTFGSGTRLTVV.

The V and J genes are TRBV20-1 and TRBJ1-1; D might be TRBD1 (5 bases). Per the germline V gene, CDR1 is DFQATT and CDR2 is SNEGSKA (reference sequence). This CDR3 is built from 17 residues. Between the trimmed V and J ends, which lost 6 bases and 1 base, there was a span of 24 bases. CDR3 loop: CSAQWVGRGDPNTEAFF. CDR3 DNA: TGCAGTGCCCAATGGGTGGGAAGGGGAGACCCGAACACTGAAGCTTTCTTT.

A few counts support this clonotype. The chain couples TRBV10-3 to TRBJ1-5; the match to TRBD1 covers 10 bases. V was clipped by 2 bases and J by 1 base; unmatched bases: 8. CDR3 size: 18 residues. The germline gives CDR1 ENHRY, CDR2 SYGVKD. The CDR3 sequence is CAISEGDRGVESNQPQHF. The CDR3 coding sequence is TGTGCCATCAGTGAGGGGGACAGGGGTGTGGAGAGCAATCAGCCCCAGCATTTT.

This chain links TRBV12-3 or TRBV12-4 with TRBJ2-7; 7 bases are shared with TRBD1. V was clipped by 5 bases and J by 2 bases; unmatched bases: 9. CDR3 length: 15 amino acids. The CDR3: CASSTTGTATYEQYF. The CDR3 nucleotides read TGTGCCAGCAGTACCACCGGGACAGCAACCTACGAGCAGTACTTC.